One and the same sample provided the 25 T cell receptor beta chains below, sequenced in a study of cytotoxic CD8 clonotypes in ibrutinib-treated CLL. Method: immunoSEQ multiplex PCR; TCRdb's copy keeps in-frame clones and lacks some. The table lists roughly 150,000 clones, about 80% of them singletons. Here the sequenced sample was PBMCs, taken after 24 months of ibrutinib treatment. The receptors derive from a human donor with chronic lymphocytic leukemia.

V is TRBV19 and J is TRBJ1-4, with D tentatively TRBD1 (5 bases). This CDR3 region has 15 residues. The germline V gene encodes CDR1 LNHDA and CDR2 SQIVND (reference sequence). V was cut by 3 bases and J by 3 bases, with 11 bases left in between. This CDR3 is CASSIGGNANEKLFF. As DNA, the CDR3 is TGTGCCAGTAGTATCGGGGGGAATGCTAATGAAAAACTGTTTTTT.

The V and J genes are TRBV6-5 and TRBJ2-1; the D call may be TRBD1 or TRBD2 (5 bases each). V was pared by 2 bases and J by 9 bases, with 17 bases between. Germline V gene lookup returns CDR1 MNHEY and CDR2 SVGAGI. The CDR3 covers 15 residues. CDR3 sequence: CASSYGGRVAGEQFF. The CDR3 DNA sequence: TGTGCCAGCAGTTACGGAGGCAGGGTGGCTGGTGAGCAGTTCTTC.

J is TRBJ1-4 and V is TRBV4-2, with D uncertain. The germline gives CDR1 LGHNA, CDR2 YNFKEQ. The CDR3 length is 15 residues. Between the trimmed V and J ends, which lost 4 bases and 0 bases, there was a span of 9 bases. In DNA, the CDR3 is TGTGCCAGCAGCCCCGTGGGGACAACTAATGAAAAACTGTTTTTT. Amino acid sequence: CASSPVGTTNEKLFF.

The CDR3 bases are TGCAGCGTTGATGAGGGGGCAGGTTATGGCTACACCTTC. It codes for CSVDEGAGYGYTF. V usage is TRBV29-1 and J usage is TRBJ1-2; 7 bases are shared with TRBD1. Germline trimming cut 3 bases from V and 5 bases from J; bases unmatched to any gene: 6. The CDR3 totals 13 residues. The V gene's germline CDR1 is SQVTM and CDR2 ANQGSEA.

This clone occurred a few times. This CDR3 is also generated by other DNA sequences in the sample. This chain uses TRBV27 with TRBJ1-1; D remains unclear. Germline V gene sequence: CDR1 MNHEY, CDR2 SMNVEV (reference sequence). The CDR3 runs to 13 residues. V was pared by 3 bases and J by 2 bases, with 7 bases between. CDR3: CASSLRRNTEAFF. CDR3 DNA sequence: TGTGCCAGCAGTTTGCGGAGAAACACTGAAGCTTTCTTT.

The rearrangement joins TRBV11-2 to TRBJ1-1, with D possibly matching TRBD1 (5 bases). The V gene's germline CDR1 is SGHAT and CDR2 FQNNGV. Trimming took off 1 base at V and 8 bases at J, with 14 bases between the two ends. This CDR3 spans 14 amino acids. CDR3: CASSLVGAGEEAFF. Here the CDR3 DNA reads TGTGCCAGCAGCTTAGTTGGGGCGGGTGAGGAAGCTTTCTTT.

The chain joins TRBV28 to TRBJ2-5, with 10 positions matching TRBD2. From germline, CDR1 is MDHEN and CDR2 SYDVKM. V lost 5 bases, J lost 2 bases, and 2 bases stayed unmatched. There are 14 residues in the CDR3. DNA for the CDR3: TGTGCCAGCAGTCAACTAGCGGGACAAGAGACCCAGTACTTC. It yields the protein CASSQLAGQETQYF.

This CDR3 reads CASSLVGVGNQPQHF. The CDR3 DNA follows: TGTGCCAGCAGCTTAGTAGGGGTAGGCAATCAGCCCCAGCATTTT. This chain joins TRBV7-2 and TRBJ1-5, with D maybe TRBD1 (5 bases). Trimming took off 1 base at V and 2 bases at J, with 9 bases between the two ends. CDR3 length: 15 residues. Germline V gene data show CDR1 as SGHTA and CDR2 as FQGNSA. Full variable domain (missing parts from reference TRBV7-2 and TRBJ1-5): GAGVSQSPSNKVTEKGKDVELRCDPISGHTALYWYRQSLGQGLEFLIYFQGNSAPDKSGLPSDRFSAERTGGSVSTLTIQRTQQEDSAVYLCASSLVGVGNQPQHFGDGTRLSIL.

The rearrangement uses TRBV30 and TRBJ2-3, with a possible D match to TRBD2 (5 bases). V lost 4 bases and J lost 0, with 14 bases in between. The CDR3 runs to 15 residues. Germline CDR1 GTSNPN, CDR2 SVGIG (reference sequence). CDR3 protein: CAWNQAGTSTDTQYF. The CDR3, as DNA: TGTGCCTGGAACCAGGCGGGCACTAGCACAGATACGCAGTATTTT.

In this sample, this clone turned up once. The chain couples TRBV6-9 to TRBJ1-5, with no clear D. The CDR3 runs 15 residues. Trimming stripped 3 bases from V and 0 bases from J, with 9 bases between. Germline values: CDR1 MNHGY, CDR2 SVAAGI. The CDR3 region is CASSYGHHSNQPQHF. The CDR3 DNA is TGTGCCAGCAGTTACGGGCACCATAGCAATCAGCCCCAGCATTTT.

The genes are TRBV15 and TRBJ2-3, with D perhaps matching TRBD2 (6 bases). Germline V gene sequence: CDR1 LNHNV, CDR2 YYDKDF (reference sequence). The CDR3 consists of 16 residues. V was clipped by 8 bases and J by 0 bases, with 18 bases between them. CDR3 coding DNA: TGTGCCACCGGGGGAGGCTTAAGTCCTAGCACAGATACGCAGTATTTT. The encoded protein is CATGGGLSPSTDTQYF. The whole variable domain, filled in from reference TRBV15 and TRBJ2-3, reads DAMVIQNPRYQVTQFGKPVTLSCSQTLNHNVMYWYQQKSSQAPKLLFHYYDKDFNNEADTPDNFQSRRPNTSFCFLDIRSPGLGDTAMYLCATGGGLSPSTDTQYFGPGTRLTVL.

The gene calls are TRBV28 and TRBJ1-1; 10 bases are shared with TRBD1. CDR1 and CDR2 from the germline V gene are MDHEN and SYDVKM. The CDR3 contains 13 residues. V dropped 5 bases and J dropped 11; count of bases not matched to a gene: 8. The CDR3 loop reads CASSPGTGVGAFF. The DNA of the CDR3 is TGTGCCAGCAGTCCCGGGACAGGGGTGGGCGCTTTCTTT.

In DNA form, the CDR3 reads TGTGCCAGCAGTTTATTTGGCCCGGCTGGGTTCGAGCAGTACTTC. Its translation: CASSLFGPAGFEQYF. The genes are TRBV27 and TRBJ2-7; D uncertain. The CDR3 loop spans 15 amino acids. From germline, CDR1 is MNHEY and CDR2 SMNVEV (reference sequence). With 1 base removed from V and 6 bases from J, the gap between germline ends came to 16 bases.

This clone was observed a handful of times. The chain couples TRBV28 to TRBJ1-2; no clear D. CDR1 and CDR2 from the germline V gene are MDHEN and SYDVKM. The CDR3 is made up of 8 amino acids. Trimming took off 8 bases at V and 7 bases at J, with 2 bases between the two ends. For the CDR3, the DNA is TGTGCCAGCGGTGGCTACACCTTC. It is translated as CASGGYTF.

V and J are TRBV19 and TRBJ2-2, with 7 bases lining up with TRBD2. Germline values: CDR1 LNHDA, CDR2 SQIVND (reference sequence). V lost 5 bases to trimming and J lost 3 bases; unmatched junction nucleotides: 9. This CDR3 is 16 amino acids long. The CDR3 loop is CASSPSGGWDTGELFF. The CDR3 DNA follows: TGTGCCAGTAGTCCGTCGGGGGGTTGGGACACCGGGGAGCTGTTTTTT.

This clone was counted only a few times. J is TRBJ2-7 and V is TRBV30; D unclear. Trimming pared 4 bases from V and 4 bases from J, leaving 11 bases between. This CDR3 contains 12 residues. CDR1 GTSNPN and CDR2 SVGIG come from the germline V gene (reference sequence). The CDR3: CAWTHAGYEQYF. In DNA, the CDR3 is TGTGCCTGGACGCACGCTGGGTACGAGCAGTACTTC.

The chain links TRBV18 to TRBJ2-7; D remains ambiguous. The germline gives CDR1 KGHSH, CDR2 LQKENI. Between the trimmed V and J ends, which lost 4 bases and 2 bases, there was a span of 9 bases. The CDR3 loop spans 13 amino acids. In nucleotides, the CDR3 is TGTGCCAGCTCACTCCTCGGCCCCTACGAGCAGTACTTC. Its translation: CASSLLGPYEQYF.

The chain carries TRBV5-1 and TRBJ2-1; 7 positions agree with TRBD1. With V trimmed by 2 bases and J by 0 bases, 11 bases remained unmatched. Germline V gives CDR1 SGHRS, CDR2 YFSETQ. The CDR3 is 18 amino acids. The CDR3 sequence: CASSFGRGGWDSYNEQFF. The DNA for the CDR3 is TGCGCCAGCAGCTTTGGTAGAGGGGGCTGGGACTCCTACAATGAGCAGTTCTTC.

The V gene is TRBV7-9, the J gene TRBJ2-1, with 7 bases lining up with TRBD2. CDR1 and CDR2 from the germline V gene are SEHNR and FQNEAQ (reference sequence). The CDR3 length is 16 residues. V was pared by 5 bases and J by 0 bases, with 7 bases of the junction left unmatched. This CDR3 is CASSSRGGDSYNEQFF. CDR3 sequence (DNA): TGTGCCAGCAGCAGCCGGGGAGGGGACTCCTACAATGAGCAGTTCTTC.

V is TRBV11-3 and J is TRBJ2-3, with D unresolved. The CDR3 runs to 14 residues. Trimming removed 5 bases from V and 1 base from J, with 10 bases in between. The germline V gene has CDR1 SGHNT and CDR2 YENEEA. CDR3 nucleotide sequence: TGTGCCAGCAGCCCCTCTTGGGGCACAGATACGCAGTATTTT. This translates into CASSPSWGTDTQYF.

The CDR3 DNA reads as TGTGCCAGCAGCTTGGGGACTAGCCGGCAAGAGACCCAGTACTTC. Protein: CASSLGTSRQETQYF. The V call is TRBV7-9, the J call TRBJ2-5, with 9 bases identical to TRBD2. J was trimmed by 2 bases and V by 3 bases; bases with no gene match: 4. CDR1 and CDR2 from the germline V gene are SEHNR and FQNEAQ (reference sequence). The CDR3 runs to 15 residues.

The rearrangement uses TRBV6-1 and TRBJ2-1; 10 bases are a match to TRBD2. This CDR3 is built from 13 residues. The J segment lost 8 bases and the V segment lost 11 bases, leaving 9 bases of the junction unmatched. Germline V gene data show CDR1 as MNHNS and CDR2 as SASEGT. The CDR3 DNA reads as TGTGCCGAAAGCCAGCGGGAGGGCGATGAGCAGTTCTTC. It translates to CAESQREGDEQFF.

The rearrangement uses TRBV7-9 and TRBJ1-2; D ambiguous. The germline gives CDR1 SEHNR, CDR2 FQNEAQ (reference sequence). The CDR3 has 12 amino acids. The germline V and J ends were trimmed by 6 bases and 0 bases, with 5 bases remaining between them. CDR3 in amino acids: CASRGPNYGYTF. The CDR3 DNA reads TGTGCCAGCAGGGGCCCTAACTATGGCTACACCTTC.

V gene TRBV28 combines with J gene TRBJ1-4, with a tentative D call TRBD1 (5 bases). With 3 bases removed from V and 6 bases from J, the gap between germline ends came to 17 bases. Germline V gene lookup returns CDR1 MDHEN and CDR2 SYDVKM. The length of the CDR3 is 16 residues. CDR3 DNA sequence: TGTGCCAGCAGTTTCCCTGCGGCGGGAGGGGATGAAAAACTGTTTTTT. Its translation: CASSFPAAGGDEKLFF.

This CDR3 reads CASSRALAGGRYNEQFF. The DNA of the CDR3 is TGTGCCAGCAGCCGGGCACTAGCGGGGGGGCGCTACAATGAGCAGTTCTTC. J is TRBJ2-1 and V is TRBV5-4; TRBD2 aligns across 13 bases. CDR1 and CDR2 from the germline V gene are SGHNT and YYREEE (reference sequence). The CDR3 sequence is 17 residues long. V lost 4 bases and J lost 3; bases outside the gene matches: 7.